The clone carrying this T cell receptor beta chain was seen many times. Antigen specificity is unknown. The entry originates in a study of CD8 T cells in ankylosing spondylitis. In germline, CDR1 is SGHRS, CDR2 YFSETQ. V lost 4 bases to trimming and J lost 7 bases; unmatched junction nucleotides: 4. This CDR3 spans 12 amino acids. Study-level findings and limits: The study looked at matched synovial fluid samples from ankylosing spondylitis patients. Disease-linked clones were reported to be significantly enriched there. Previous work reported some of these motif variants in the synovial fluid and blood of reactive arthritis. Made up of under 10 highly homologous variants, a TCR beta motif appeared characteristic of ankylosing spondylitis blood.

TCRdb reanalysed the 5' RACE reads using MiXCR and keeps one entry per CDR3 protein. The data show some 800,000 distinct CDR3 sequences, with approximately 12% seen just once and around 0.51% held by the top ten. This chain links TRBV5-1 with TRBJ1-1; 7 positions agree with TRBD1. This receptor was identified in a male donor with ankylosing spondylitis. The sequencing sample was made of blood, either unsorted or a sorted T cell fraction (not recorded which). The CDR3 reads CASSPGQIEAFF. In DNA form, the CDR3 reads TGCGCCAGCAGCCCGGGACAGATTGAAGCTTTCTTT.